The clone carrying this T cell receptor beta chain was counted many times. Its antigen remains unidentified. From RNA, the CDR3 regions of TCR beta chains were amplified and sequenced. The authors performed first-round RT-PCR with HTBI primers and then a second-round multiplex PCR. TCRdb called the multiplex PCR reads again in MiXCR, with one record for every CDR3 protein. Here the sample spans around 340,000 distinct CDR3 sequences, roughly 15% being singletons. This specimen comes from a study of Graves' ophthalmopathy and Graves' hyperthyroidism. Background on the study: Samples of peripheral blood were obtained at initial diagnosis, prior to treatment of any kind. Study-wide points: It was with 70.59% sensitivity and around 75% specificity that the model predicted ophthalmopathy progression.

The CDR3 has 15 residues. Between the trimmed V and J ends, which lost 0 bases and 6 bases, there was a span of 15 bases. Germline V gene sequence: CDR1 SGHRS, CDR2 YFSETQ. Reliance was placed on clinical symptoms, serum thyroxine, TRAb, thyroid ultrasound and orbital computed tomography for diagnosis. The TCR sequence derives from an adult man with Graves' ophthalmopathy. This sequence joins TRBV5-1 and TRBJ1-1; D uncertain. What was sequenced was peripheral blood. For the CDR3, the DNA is TGCGCCAGCAGCTTGGGTGGCAGGCTCCGCTCTGAAGCTTTCTTT. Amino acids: CASSLGGRLRSEAFF.